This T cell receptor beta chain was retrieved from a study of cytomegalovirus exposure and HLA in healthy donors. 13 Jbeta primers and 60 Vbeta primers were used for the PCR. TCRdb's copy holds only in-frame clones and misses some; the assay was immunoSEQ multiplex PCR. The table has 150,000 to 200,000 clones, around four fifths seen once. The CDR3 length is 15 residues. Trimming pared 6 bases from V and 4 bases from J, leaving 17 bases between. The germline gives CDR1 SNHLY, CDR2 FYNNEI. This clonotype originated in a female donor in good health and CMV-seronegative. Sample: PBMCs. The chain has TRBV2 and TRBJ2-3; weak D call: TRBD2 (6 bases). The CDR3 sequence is CASSESGRLADTQYF. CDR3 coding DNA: TGTGCCAGCAGCGAAAGTGGGAGGTTGGCAGATACGCAGTATTTT.